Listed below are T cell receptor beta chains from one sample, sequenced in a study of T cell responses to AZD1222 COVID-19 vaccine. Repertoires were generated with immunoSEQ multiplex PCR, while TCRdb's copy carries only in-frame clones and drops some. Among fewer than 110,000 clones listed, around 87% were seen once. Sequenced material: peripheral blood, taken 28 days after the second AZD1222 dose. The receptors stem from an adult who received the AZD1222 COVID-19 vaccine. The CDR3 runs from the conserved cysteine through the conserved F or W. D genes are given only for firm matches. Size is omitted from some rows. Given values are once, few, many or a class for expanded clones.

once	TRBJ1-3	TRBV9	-	CASSVTGRLAGNTIYF	TGTGCCAGCAGCGTAACAGGGCGCTTGGCTGGAAACACCATATATTTT
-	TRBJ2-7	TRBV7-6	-	CATSVGWDDEQYF	TGTGCCACCTCAGTGGGATGGGACGACGAGCAGTACTTC
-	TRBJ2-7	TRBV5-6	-	CASSLAEGFDYEQYF	TGTGCCAGCAGCTTGGCTGAGGGGTTTGACTACGAGCAGTACTTC
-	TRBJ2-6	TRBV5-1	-	CASSSDGANVLTF	TGCGCCAGCAGCTCTGATGGGGCCAACGTCCTGACTTTC
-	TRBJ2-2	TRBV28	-	CASSFVHLDTGELFF	TGTGCCAGCAGTTTCGTACACCTCGACACCGGGGAGCTGTTTTTT
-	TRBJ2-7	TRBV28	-	CASSFGKAYEQYF	TGTGCCAGCAGTTTTGGGAAAGCCTACGAGCAGTACTTC
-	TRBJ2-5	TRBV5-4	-	CASSLDRNQETQYF	TGTGCCAGCAGCTTGGACAGGAACCAGGAGACCCAGTACTTC
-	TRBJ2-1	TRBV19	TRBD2	CATGTSGGVLSDEQFF	TGTGCCACCGGGACTAGCGGGGGGGTGCTTTCGGATGAGCAGTTCTTC
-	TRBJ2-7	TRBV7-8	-	CASSPPTASSYEQYF	TGTGCCAGCAGCCCTCCGACGGCCAGCTCCTACGAGCAGTACTTC
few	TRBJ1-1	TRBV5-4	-	CASSLWWGQNTEAFF	TGTGCCAGCAGCTTGTGGTGGGGGCAGAACACTGAAGCTTTCTTT
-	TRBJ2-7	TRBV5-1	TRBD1	CASSSFSRQGVDEQYF	TGCGCCAGCAGCTCCTTCTCTAGACAGGGCGTCGACGAGCAGTACTTC
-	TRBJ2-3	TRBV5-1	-	CASSLAGTDTDTQYF	TGCGCCAGCAGCTTGGCCGGGACTGACACAGATACGCAGTATTTT
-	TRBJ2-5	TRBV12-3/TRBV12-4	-	CASSSGSRETQYF	TGTGCCAGCTCCTCGGGGTCCCGTGAGACCCAGTACTTC
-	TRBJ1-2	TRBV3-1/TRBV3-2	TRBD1	CASSQDENLPNRGDYGYTF	TGTGCCAGCAGCCAAGATGAGAATCTCCCAAACAGGGGTGACTATGGCTACACCTTC
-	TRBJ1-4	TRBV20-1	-	CSASQTGRGEKLFF	TGCAGTGCTAGTCAAACAGGGAGAGGTGAAAAACTGTTTTTT
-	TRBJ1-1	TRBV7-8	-	CASSLRQTEGNTEAFF	TGTGCCAGCAGCTTACGCCAGACAGAGGGGAACACTGAAGCTTTCTTT
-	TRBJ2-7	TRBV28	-	CASSQMTGYEQYF	TGTGCCAGCAGTCAAATGACGGGCTACGAGCAGTACTTC
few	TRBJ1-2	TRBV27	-	CASRRQSPVVYTF	TGTGCCAGCCGTAGACAGTCACCGGTTGTCTACACCTTC
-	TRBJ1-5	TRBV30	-	CAWSLWGLGNQPQHF	TGTGCCTGGAGTCTCTGGGGGCTAGGCAATCAGCCCCAGCATTTT
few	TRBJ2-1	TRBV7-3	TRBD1	CASSGQGNNEQFF	TGTGCCAGCAGCGGACAGGGGAACAATGAGCAGTTCTTC
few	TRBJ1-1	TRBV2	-	CASKDWTEAFF	TGTGCCAGCAAGGATTGGACTGAAGCTTTCTTT
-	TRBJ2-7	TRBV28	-	CASSYLRGEYEQYF	TGTGCCAGCAGTTATCTTAGGGGGGAGTACGAGCAGTACTTC
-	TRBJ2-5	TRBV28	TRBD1	CASRQTGGLETQYF	TGTGCCAGCAGGCAGACAGGGGGGTTGGAGACCCAGTACTTC
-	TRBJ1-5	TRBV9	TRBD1	CASSPEDGSRGSQPQHF	TGTGCCAGCAGCCCCGAAGACGGGTCCAGGGGGAGCCAGCCCCAGCATTTT
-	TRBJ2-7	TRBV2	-	CASRQDLYEQYF	TGTGCCAGTAGACAGGATCTCTACGAGCAGTACTTC
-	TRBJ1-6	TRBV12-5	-	CASGLVAIALSPLHF	TGTGCTAGTGGTTTGGTCGCAATCGCGCTTTCACCCCTCCACTTT
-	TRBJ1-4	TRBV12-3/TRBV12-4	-	CASSSRTELFF	TGTGCCAGCAGTTCCAGGACAGAACTGTTTTTT
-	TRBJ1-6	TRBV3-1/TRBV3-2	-	CASSQAVNSPLHF	TGTGCCAGCAGCCAAGCGGTGAATTCACCCCTCCACTTT
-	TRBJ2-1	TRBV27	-	CATITSGAGVHNEQFF	TGTGCCACCATTACTTCAGGGGCAGGGGTACACAATGAGCAGTTCTTC
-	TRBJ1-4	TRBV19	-	CASSRDPALREKLFF	TGTGCCAGTAGTAGGGACCCCGCGCTTCGGGAAAAACTGTTTTTT
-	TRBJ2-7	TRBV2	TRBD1	CASSEASKGAGSYEQYF	TGTGCCAGCAGTGAAGCGTCGAAGGGGGCCGGCTCCTACGAGCAGTACTTC
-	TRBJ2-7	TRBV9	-	CASSPGSPYEQYF	TGTGCCAGCAGCCCCGGGAGTCCCTACGAGCAGTACTTC
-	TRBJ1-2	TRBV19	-	CASSINRDGGYTF	TGTGCCAGTAGTATCAACAGAGACGGCGGCTACACCTTC
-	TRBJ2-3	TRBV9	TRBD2	CASSVAGGHPDTQYF	TGTGCCAGCAGCGTAGCGGGGGGGCATCCAGATACGCAGTATTTT
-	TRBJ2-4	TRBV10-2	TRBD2	CASSSTSVAKNIQYF	TGCGCCAGCAGCTCGACTAGCGTAGCCAAAAACATTCAGTACTTC
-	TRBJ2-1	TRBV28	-	CASSAGTFGDNEQFF	TGTGCCAGCAGTGCTGGGACGTTCGGGGACAATGAGCAGTTCTTC
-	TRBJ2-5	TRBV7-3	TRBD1	CASSRGQGETQYF	TGTGCCAGCAGCCGGGGACAGGGAGAGACCCAGTACTTC
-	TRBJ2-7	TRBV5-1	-	CASSLGSTQYEQYF	TGCGCCAGCAGCTTGGGGTCCACCCAATACGAGCAGTACTTC
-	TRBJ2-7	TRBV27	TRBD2	CASSSSGGSYEQYF	TGTGCCAGCAGTTCAAGCGGGGGCTCCTACGAGCAGTACTTC
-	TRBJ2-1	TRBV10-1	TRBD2	CASSDGGFVNEQFF	TGCGCCAGCAGTGACGGGGGGTTCGTCAATGAGCAGTTCTTC
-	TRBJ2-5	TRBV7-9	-	CASSSSGWFGETQYF	TGTGCCAGCAGCTCCAGTGGGTGGTTCGGCGAGACCCAGTACTTC
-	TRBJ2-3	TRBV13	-	CASSDLTRLRDTQYF	TGTGCCAGCAGCGACCTAACAAGGCTCCGAGATACGCAGTATTTT
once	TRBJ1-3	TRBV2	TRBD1	CASSDPLGQGSGNTIYF	TGTGCCAGCAGTGATCCCTTGGGACAGGGCTCTGGAAACACCATATATTTT
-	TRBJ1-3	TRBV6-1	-	CASSVATSGNTIYF	TGTGCCAGCAGTGTAGCGACCTCTGGAAACACCATATATTTT
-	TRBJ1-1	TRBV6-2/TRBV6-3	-	CASSHDNRVNTEAFF	TGTGCCAGCAGTCACGATAACAGGGTGAACACTGAAGCTTTCTTT
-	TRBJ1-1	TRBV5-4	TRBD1	CASSVGQGGLAEAFF	TGTGCCAGCAGCGTAGGACAGGGGGGTTTGGCTGAAGCTTTCTTT
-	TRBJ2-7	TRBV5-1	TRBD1	CASSLSTGQGNEQYF	TGCGCCAGCAGCTTGAGCACGGGACAGGGTAACGAGCAGTACTTC
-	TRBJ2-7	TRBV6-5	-	CASRKVDSTYEQYF	TGTGCCAGCAGGAAAGTGGACAGCACCTACGAGCAGTACTTC
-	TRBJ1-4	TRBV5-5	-	CASSAGTNYGKLFF	TGTGCCAGCAGCGCGGGGACTAATTACGGAAAACTGTTTTTT
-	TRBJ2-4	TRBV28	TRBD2	CASRPGGVAKNIQYF	TGTGCCAGCAGACCTGGGGGGGTAGCCAAAAACATTCAGTACTTC
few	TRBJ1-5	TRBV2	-	CASSWDEGQPQHF	TGTGCCAGCAGTTGGGACGAAGGTCAGCCCCAGCATTTT